This T cell receptor (beta chain) was captured by sequencing in a study of CD8 T cells in Susac syndrome. Remarks on this clonotype: Its antigen remains unknown.

Overall study findings and caveats: The number of individuals included in the study's TCR sequencing and HLA analysis was acknowledged as relatively small.

FACS was used to enrich TEMRA cells, whereas the CD8+ and CD4+ T cells were obtained by negative isolation. CDR1 and CDR2 (germline): SGHRS, YFSETQ. Deletions cut 6 bases from V and 0 bases from J, with 11 bases between. The CDR3 spans 14 residues. With random hexamers, reverse transcription was performed on about 0.5 to 1 ug of RNA. Coverage of TCR beta CDR3 amplification by immunoSEQ multiplex PCR extended to 54 Vbeta and 13 Jbeta. TCRdb reanalysed the immunoSEQ multiplex PCR reads using MiXCR and keeps one entry per CDR3 protein. The table lists more than 200,000 distinct CDR3 sequences, roughly 93% of them singletons.

V and J are TRBV5-1 and TRBJ2-3; D gene uncertain. The TCR was taken from a human donor with Susac syndrome. Sequencing was performed on CD4+ T cells from PBMCs. In nucleotides, the CDR3 is TGCGCCAGCAAAAGGACGCTTAGCACAGATACGCAGTATTTT. This encodes CASKRTLSTDTQYF. Based on the CDR3 plus reference TRBV5-1 and TRBJ2-3, the full variable domain is KAGVTQTPRYLIKTRGQQVTLSCSPISGHRSVSWYQQTPGQGLQFLFEYFSETQRNKGNFPGRFSGRQFSNSRSEMNVSTLELGDSALYLCASKRTLSTDTQYFGPGTRLTVL.